This T cell receptor (beta chain) was sequenced in a study of cytomegalovirus exposure and HLA in healthy donors. Germline values: CDR1 ENHRY, CDR2 SYGVKD. The length of the CDR3 is 16 residues. The ends were cut back, 3 bases at V and 2 bases at J, with 16 bases in the middle. A remark on this clone: What it binds is unknown.

Study-level findings and limits: Confirmation in vitro established that a few CMV-associated chains were specific for CMV antigens. Rarity marked most TCR sequences, yet some public TCRs occurred in many donors. Earlier results showed most TCR beta V segments being productive about 90% or about 30% of the time. The only immune exposure information that was available was CMV serostatus.

A multiplex PCR was run with 60 Vbeta primers and 13 Jbeta primers. TCRdb keeps only in-frame clones here, not all; method: immunoSEQ multiplex PCR. The table has fewer than 150,000 clones, approximately 71% seen once. The chain combines TRBV10-3 with TRBJ1-1; no clear D gene. This TCR came from a woman aged 45-59 years in good health and CMV-seronegative. Material: PBMCs. The DNA of the CDR3 is TGTGCCATCAGTGATTCCATCGGGGAGGGTAACACTGAAGCTTTCTTT. It translates to CAISDSIGEGNTEAFF.